A single sample is the source of the 32 T cell receptor beta chains below, sequenced in a study of cytotoxic CD8 clonotypes in ibrutinib-treated CLL. Profiling relied on immunoSEQ multiplex PCR, and the TCRdb table lists in-frame clones only, not all of them. The top ten clones hold around 15% of a sample with approximately 200,000 clones, about 72% of them seen once. The sample was PBMCs, taken after 24 months of ibrutinib treatment. Receptors originate from a human donor with chronic lymphocytic leukemia.

The genes are TRBV19 and TRBJ1-5; D is unresolved. The CDR3 spans 17 residues. With 2 bases removed from V and 1 base from J, the gap between germline ends came to 15 bases. The germline gives CDR1 LNHDA, CDR2 SQIVND (reference sequence). The CDR3 coding sequence is TGTGCCAGTAGTATAAGAAGGACGGCCTTAAGCAATCAGCCCCAGCATTTT. Its translation is CASSIRRTALSNQPQHF.

This clone was seen just once. V gene TRBV7-6 combines with J gene TRBJ2-7, with TRBD2 matching over 10 bases. V gave up 1 base and J gave up 3 bases; unmatched junction bases: 3. The germline V gene encodes CDR1 SGHVS and CDR2 FNYEAQ. The CDR3 spans 15 residues. As DNA, the CDR3 is TGTGCCAGCAGCTTAGAGGTAGCGGGAGGCTACGAGCAGTACTTC. Encoded protein: CASSLEVAGGYEQYF.

This clone was seen more than once but under ten times. The chain recombines TRBV28 with TRBJ2-7; tentatively, D is TRBD2 (5 bases). V lost 3 bases to trimming and J lost 5 bases, with 11 bases between them. This CDR3 region has 13 residues. Germline-derived CDR1 and CDR2 are MDHEN and SYDVKM. CDR3 in DNA: TGTGCCAGCAGTTTTACGGGGTCGGACGAGCAGTACTTC. This translates into CASSFTGSDEQYF.

This clone was counted a single time. The chain recombines TRBV2 with TRBJ1-1; D remains ambiguous. Germline CDR1 is SNHLY and CDR2 is FYNNEI. V lost 4 bases and J lost 5, with 11 bases in between. The length of the CDR3 is 13 residues. Here the CDR3 DNA reads TGTGCCAGCAGTGCGGAGAGTGGGACTGAAGCTTTCTTT. It encodes CASSAESGTEAFF. The variable domain in full, completed from reference TRBV2 and TRBJ1-1, reads EPEVTQTPSHQVTQMGQEVILRCVPISNHLYFYWYRQILGQKVEFLVSFYNNEISEKSEIFDDQFSVERPDGSNFTLKIRSTKLEDSAMYFCASSAESGTEAFFGQGTRLTVV.

This chain uses TRBV27 with TRBJ1-5, with D possibly being TRBD1 (5 bases). V was shortened by 2 bases and J by 6 bases, with 14 bases between the two germline ends. The CDR3 is 15 amino acids. Germline CDR1 MNHEY, CDR2 SMNVEV (reference sequence). CDR3 loop: CASSLGRERLQPQHF. CDR3 DNA sequence: TGTGCCAGCAGTTTAGGCAGGGAACGGCTTCAGCCCCAGCATTTT.

V is TRBV10-2 and J is TRBJ2-2, with a tentative D call TRBD2 (6 bases). This CDR3 comprises 14 residues. Between the trimmed V and J ends, which lost 5 bases and 1 base, there was a span of 8 bases. Germline V gives CDR1 WSHSY, CDR2 SAAADI. CDR3 residues: CASSLGLNTGELFF. In DNA, the CDR3 is TGCGCCAGCAGTCTGGGACTGAACACCGGGGAGCTGTTTTTT.

In this sample, this clone turned up a few times. V usage is TRBV7-2 and J usage is TRBJ1-5; tentative D call: TRBD1 (5 bases). Germline V CDR1 and CDR2: SGHTA, FQGNSA. V was cut by 5 bases and J by 4 bases, with 15 bases left in between. The CDR3 length is 15 residues. The DNA of the CDR3 is TGTGCCAGCAGCACTACTGGGGGTGAGAATCAGCCCCAGCATTTT. Translation: CASSTTGGENQPQHF.

The chain links TRBV2 to TRBJ1-2; a weak D match, TRBD1 (6 bases). In germline, CDR1 is SNHLY, CDR2 FYNNEI. The germline V and J ends were trimmed by 5 bases and 4 bases, with 8 bases remaining between them. The CDR3 consists of 12 residues. This CDR3 is CASSKDSYGYTF. The DNA for the CDR3 is TGTGCCAGCAGTAAGGACAGCTATGGCTACACCTTC.

The chain is built from TRBV5-1 and TRBJ2-7, with D uncertain. The CDR3 runs 14 residues. The germline V gene has CDR1 SGHRS and CDR2 YFSETQ. V lost 0 bases and J lost 2, with 9 bases in between. The CDR3 coding sequence is TGCGCCAGCAGCTTGGGGATTCCTACCTACGAGCAGTACTTC. This encodes CASSLGIPTYEQYF.

V gene TRBV27 combines with J gene TRBJ2-5, with 7 bases lining up with TRBD2. The CDR3 spans 14 residues. V gave up 6 bases and J gave up 3 bases; unmatched junction bases: 7. Germline lookup yields CDR1 MNHEY and CDR2 SMNVEV (reference sequence). CDR3: CASSPRGTKETQYF. CDR3 nucleotides: TGTGCCAGCAGCCCTAGAGGGACTAAAGAGACCCAGTACTTC.

The V gene is TRBV9, the J gene TRBJ2-1; D is unresolved. CDR1 SGDLS and CDR2 YYNGEE come from the germline V gene. The CDR3 loop spans 14 amino acids. The V end was cut by 0 bases, the J end by 8 bases, with 12 bases between. The CDR3 here is CASSVVAPSDEQFF. The CDR3 region has the DNA TGTGCCAGCAGCGTAGTGGCTCCGTCTGATGAGCAGTTCTTC.

The chain carries TRBV19 and TRBJ2-7; D not certain. Germline loops: CDR1 LNHDA, CDR2 SQIVND (reference sequence). The CDR3 extends over 14 amino acids. The V gene lost 6 bases and the J gene lost 3 bases, with 15 bases spanning the gap. CDR3 sequence (DNA): TGTGCCAGTAGCCCAGGTTTACGGAGCTACGAGCAGTACTTC. This gives the protein CASSPGLRSYEQYF.

On this clone itself: The sample contains more than one DNA sequence encoding this CDR3. The rearrangement uses TRBV27 and TRBJ2-7, with D unclear. With 1 base removed from V and 0 bases from J, the gap between germline ends came to 7 bases. Germline V lookup: CDR1 MNHEY, CDR2 SMNVEV (reference sequence). The CDR3 extends over 14 amino acids. The CDR3 sequence is CASSLFRSSYEQYF. CDR3 DNA: TGTGCCAGCAGTTTATTCCGGAGCTCCTACGAGCAGTACTTC.

The CDR3: CASSTGTGLETQYF. The CDR3 nucleotides are TGTGCCAGCAGCACCGGGACAGGGCTCGAGACCCAGTACTTC. V is TRBV7-2 and J is TRBJ2-5; 9 bases are shared with TRBD1. J lost 5 bases, V lost 5 bases, and 6 bases had no gene match. Germline lookup yields CDR1 SGHTA and CDR2 FQGNSA. CDR3 size: 14 residues.

This chain uses TRBV25-1 with TRBJ2-1; a weak D match, TRBD1 (6 bases). The length of the CDR3 is 14 residues. The V end lost 5 bases, the J end lost 15 bases, and 23 bases lay between the germline ends. CDR1 is MGHDK and CDR2 is SYGVNS in the germline V gene. CDR3 nucleotides: TGTGCCAGCAGTCCAAACCAGGGGAGTCCAACCCGGTTCTTC. This codes for CASSPNQGSPTRFF.

This chain connects TRBV10-2 to TRBJ2-2; 11 bases align to TRBD2. Germline V gene lookup returns CDR1 WSHSY and CDR2 SAAADI. V gave up 11 bases and J gave up 2 bases; unmatched junction bases: 4. This CDR3 has 14 amino acids. DNA of the CDR3: TGCGCCGGCGGGACTAGCGGAAACACCGGGGAGCTGTTTTTT. Protein product: CAGGTSGNTGELFF.

The V call is TRBV7-2, the J call TRBJ2-2, with 10 bases aligning to TRBD1. J lost 4 bases, V lost 3 bases, and 5 bases had no gene match. Germline V gene data show CDR1 as SGHTA and CDR2 as FQGNSA. CDR3 size: 16 residues. The CDR3 protein is CASSFRQGASTGELFF. For the CDR3, the DNA is TGTGCCAGCAGCTTTAGACAGGGGGCTAGCACCGGGGAGCTGTTTTTT.

This chain uses TRBV9 with TRBJ1-5; no clear D gene. Per germline, CDR1 SGDLS and CDR2 YYNGEE. This CDR3 has 14 amino acids. Trimming took 0 bases from V and 4 from J, leaving 8 bases between them. The CDR3 region has the DNA TGTGCCAGCAGCGTAGGGCAGGATAATCAGCCCCAGCATTTT. It codes for CASSVGQDNQPQHF.

This chain links TRBV9 with TRBJ2-1; D is unresolved. In germline, CDR1 is SGDLS, CDR2 YYNGEE. Trimming pared 0 bases from V and 5 bases from J, leaving 12 bases between. CDR3 length equals 15 residues. CDR3 in amino acids: CASSVGSLNNNEQFF. CDR3 in DNA: TGTGCCAGCAGCGTAGGAAGTCTAAATAACAATGAGCAGTTCTTC.

The J gene is TRBJ2-7, the V gene TRBV5-1, with TRBD1 matching over 9 bases. Germline CDR1 is SGHRS and CDR2 is YFSETQ. The CDR3 loop spans 15 amino acids. The V gene end was trimmed by 0 bases and the J gene end by 2 bases; junction bases not matched to a gene: 3. CDR3 DNA sequence: TGCGCCAGCAGCTTGGGGGACAGGGAGACCTACGAGCAGTACTTC. It is translated as CASSLGDRETYEQYF.

V usage is TRBV4-3 and J usage is TRBJ1-4; D uncertain. Trimming shortened V by 0 bases and J by 8 bases, and 13 bases separated the two germline ends. CDR1 LGHNA and CDR2 YSLEER come from the germline V gene. CDR3 length: 15 residues. DNA for the CDR3: TGCGCCAGCAGCCAAGATGTCGGCGGAGGGGAAAAACTGTTTTTT. Its translation: CASSQDVGGGEKLFF.

This clone was counted a single time. V and J are TRBV5-4 and TRBJ2-1, with unresolved D. The CDR3 is 16 residues long. Germline V gives CDR1 SGHNT, CDR2 YYREEE (reference sequence). The V end was cut by 1 base, the J end by 4 bases, with 15 bases between. CDR3 residues: CASSLLDLVGYNEQFF. CDR3 coding DNA: TGTGCCAGCAGCTTGCTGGATCTAGTCGGGTACAATGAGCAGTTCTTC.

The V call is TRBV5-6, the J call TRBJ1-2, with D uncertain. Germline values: CDR1 SGHDT, CDR2 YYEEEE. V shed 4 bases and J shed 0 bases, with 22 bases lying between them. The CDR3 consists of 18 residues. CDR3 region: CASSPRSVLVRPNYGYTF. The CDR3 DNA sequence: TGTGCCAGCAGCCCCAGGAGCGTTCTAGTCCGTCCTAACTATGGCTACACCTTC.

This chain joins TRBV5-1 and TRBJ1-5; TRBD1 aligns across 7 bases. CDR1 and CDR2 (germline): SGHRS, YFSETQ. The CDR3 runs to 15 residues. With V trimmed by 4 bases and J by 9 bases, 13 bases remained unmatched. CDR3 region: CASSTGPTGVGPQHF. The CDR3 nucleotides read TGCGCCAGCAGCACGGGGCCCACAGGGGTCGGGCCCCAGCATTTT.

The J gene is TRBJ2-3, the V gene TRBV30; D could derive from TRBD1 or TRBD2 (5 bases each). There are 14 residues in the CDR3. The V gene lost 8 bases and the J gene lost 0 bases, with 15 bases spanning the gap. Germline V CDR1 and CDR2: GTSNPN, SVGIG (reference sequence). The chain's CDR3 is CALSRGSSTDTQYF. CDR3 bases: TGTGCCCTCTCGAGGGGTTCTAGCACAGATACGCAGTATTTT.

V is TRBV5-1 and J is TRBJ1-3; D ambiguous. Germline V gene sequence: CDR1 SGHRS, CDR2 YFSETQ. The CDR3 extends over 14 amino acids. V was pared by 4 bases and J by 1 base, with 9 bases between. In nucleotides, the CDR3 is TGCGCCAGCAGCCAAGTCACTTCTGGAAACACCATATATTTT. As protein: CASSQVTSGNTIYF. The full variable domain, its missing parts supplied by reference TRBV5-1 and TRBJ1-3, is KAGVTQTPRYLIKTRGQQVTLSCSPISGHRSVSWYQQTPGQGLQFLFEYFSETQRNKGNFPGRFSGRQFSNSRSEMNVSTLELGDSALYLCASSQVTSGNTIYFGEGSWLTVV.

V usage is TRBV9 and J usage is TRBJ2-7, with TRBD2 matching over 9 bases. The V gene's germline CDR1 is SGDLS and CDR2 YYNGEE. The CDR3 contains 16 residues. V lost 0 bases, J lost 2 bases, and 6 bases stayed unmatched. CDR3 sequence: CASSVGSSGIAYEQYF. In DNA, the CDR3 is TGTGCCAGCAGCGTAGGTTCTAGCGGGATTGCCTACGAGCAGTACTTC.

The CDR3 loop reads CASSDRNTIYF. CDR3 nucleotides: TGTGCCAGCAGCGACAGAAACACCATATATTTT. The chain employs TRBV6-5 and TRBJ1-3; D is unresolved. This CDR3 is built from 11 residues. V was shortened by 6 bases and J by 5 bases, with 5 bases between the two germline ends. CDR1 and CDR2 (germline): MNHEY, SVGAGI.

The chain uses TRBV7-2 and TRBJ2-1, with 10 nucleotides matching TRBD2. Germline V gene lookup returns CDR1 SGHTA and CDR2 FQGNSA. With 2 bases clipped from V and 4 bases from J, the junction kept 5 bases outside the gene matches. CDR3 size: 16 residues. CDR3 region: CASSLWTSGTYNEQFF. CDR3 sequence (DNA): TGTGCCAGCAGCTTATGGACTAGCGGAACATACAATGAGCAGTTCTTC.

This chain connects TRBV27 to TRBJ2-7, with 10 bases fitting TRBD1. V was pared by 5 bases and J by 3 bases, with 10 bases of the junction left unmatched. This CDR3 contains 16 residues. Germline V gene data show CDR1 as MNHEY and CDR2 as SMNVEV (reference sequence). This CDR3 reads CASSRNFGQGVYEQYF. DNA for the CDR3: TGTGCCAGCAGTAGAAATTTTGGACAGGGGGTCTACGAGCAGTACTTC.

The V gene is TRBV5-1, the J gene TRBJ2-7; D call uncertain. Looked up from germline, CDR1 is SGHRS and CDR2 is YFSETQ. This CDR3 has 13 amino acids. V lost 0 bases and J 4 bases, leaving 8 bases between the germline ends. CDR3 amino acids: CASSLALGYEQYF. As DNA, the CDR3 is TGCGCCAGCAGCTTGGCGCTAGGTTACGAGCAGTACTTC.

This clone has just a few counts. The chain recombines TRBV10-3 with TRBJ2-5; no clear D gene. The CDR3 extends over 11 amino acids. Trimming took 4 bases from V and 5 from J, leaving 5 bases between them. The germline CDR1 and CDR2 sequences are ENHRY and SYGVKD. The CDR3 nucleotides read TGTGCCATCAGTGGAAATGAGACCCAGTACTTC. It specifies CAISGNETQYF.